The clone carrying this T cell receptor (beta chain) was detected once. The data stem from a study of blood T cell repertoires in COVID-19. V shed 7 bases, J shed 1 base, and the junction held 9 bases outside the gene matches. The CDR3 is made up of 16 amino acids. Looked up from germline, CDR1 is MNHEY and CDR2 is SMNVEV (reference sequence). Method: immunoSEQ multiplex PCR; TCRdb's copy keeps in-frame clones and lacks some. Among about 480,000 clones listed, approximately 90% were seen once. Sequenced input: peripheral blood. V gene TRBV27 combines with J gene TRBJ2-2; 7 nucleotides align to TRBD1. The TCR originated in a woman in her 30s with acute or convalescent COVID-19. CDR3 sequence reads: CASKQGTLGNTGELFF. CDR3 nucleotide sequence: TGTGCCAGCAAACAGGGGACGTTGGGGAACACCGGGGAGCTGTTTTTT.